Detailed here is one TCR beta chain. This specimen comes from a study of blood T cell repertoires in COVID-19. As for the study in general: The study drew acute and convalescent COVID-19 samples from the United States, Italy and Spain. From T cells, B-cell-depleted T cells, or PBMCs came the material, which was cDNA or gDNA.

Source study methods: Estimated nucleated cell counts came from reference gene primer amplification. Using immunoSEQ multiplex PCR, the repertoire was profiled, and TCRdb retains in-frame clones only, with some absent. V, J and clone size were drawn from that table, and D and trimming were deduced from the DNA. Among under 300,000 clones listed, around 85% were seen once. Trimming took 4 bases from V and 0 from J; bases not matched to a gene: 2. This CDR3 contains 16 residues. Germline V gene lookup returns CDR1 KGHDR and CDR2 SFDVKD. The receptor comes from a woman in her 40s with active or convalescent COVID-19. Sample: peripheral blood. The chain uses TRBV24-1 and TRBJ2-1, with 10 bases matching TRBD2. The DNA for the CDR3 is TGTGCCACCAGTGAAACTAGCGGGGACTCCTACAATGAGCAGTTCTTC. Amino acid sequence: CATSETSGDSYNEQFF.